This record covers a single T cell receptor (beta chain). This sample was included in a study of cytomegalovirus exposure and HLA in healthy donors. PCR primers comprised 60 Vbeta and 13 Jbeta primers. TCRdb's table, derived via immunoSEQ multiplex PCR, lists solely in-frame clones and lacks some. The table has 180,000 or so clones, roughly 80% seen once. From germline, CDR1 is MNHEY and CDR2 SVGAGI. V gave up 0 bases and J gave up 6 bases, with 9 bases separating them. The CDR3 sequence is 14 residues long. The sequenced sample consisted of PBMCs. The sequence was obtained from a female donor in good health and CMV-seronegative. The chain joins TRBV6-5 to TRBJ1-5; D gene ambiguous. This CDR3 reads CASSYSGSGQPQHF. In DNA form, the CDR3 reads TGTGCCAGCAGTTACTCAGGGAGCGGTCAGCCCCAGCATTTT.